This T cell receptor (beta chain) came from a study of T cells in Graves' hyperthyroidism and ophthalmopathy. Study-level results: Most thyroid clonotypes expanded above 0.001 appeared in blood too.

V lost 0 bases to trimming and J lost 6 bases, with 14 bases between them. The germline V gene encodes CDR1 MGHRA and CDR2 YSYEKL. The CDR3 is made up of 15 amino acids. The investigators amplified TCR beta CDR3 regions from RNA transcripts. TCR CDR3 underwent first-round RT-PCR with the HTBI primer set. TCRdb re-called the multiplex PCR reads through MiXCR, storing one row per CDR3 protein. The sample has 550,000 to 700,000 distinct CDR3 sequences, about 14% seen once; the top ten hold around 4.1%. This clonotype was found many times. Its specificity is unknown. The rearrangement uses TRBV4-1 and TRBJ1-2; D not certain. The sequence was collected from a woman aged 40 to 55 with Graves' ophthalmopathy. Material: blood. The CDR3: CASSQDGMVRDGYTF. DNA for the CDR3: TGCGCCAGCAGCCAAGACGGGATGGTTAGGGATGGCTACACCTTC.